This T cell receptor beta chain was identified during a study of naive and memory T cell subsets. This clonotype was picked up a small number of times. The CDR3 is 12 residues long. V was cut by 5 bases and J by 5 bases, with 8 bases left in between. Germline V gene sequence: CDR1 SEHNR, CDR2 FQNEAQ (reference sequence). A UMI-containing oligonucleotide was joined by 3' ligation to the TCR cDNA template. The SP2 primer and nested alpha and beta constant region primers amplified ligated cDNA in four rounds. Blood and skin TCR RNA was reverse transcribed with alpha and beta constant primers. TCRdb re-analysed the 5' RACE reads in MiXCR, keeping a single row per CDR3 protein. The table records 32,000 or so distinct CDR3 sequences, over 15% of them present only once.

The receptor comes from a female donor in good health. The V call is TRBV7-9, the J call TRBJ2-3; D ambiguous. The CDR3 loop reads CASSLILDTQYF. CDR3 nucleotide sequence: TGTGCCAGCAGCCTAATTTTAGATACGCAGTATTTT.